The 12 T cell receptor beta chains below were found in one sample sequenced in a study of PD-1 blockade in classical Hodgkin lymphoma. Assay: immunoSEQ multiplex PCR; the TCRdb copy retains only in-frame clones and omits some. The profile shows about 97,000 clones, approximately 80% of them singletons. Relapses following autologous stem cell transplantation were seen in all patients, with brentuximab vedotin exposure varying. The sample consisted of peripheral blood mononuclear cells (PBMCs), taken at baseline. These receptors were obtained from a human donor with classical Hodgkin lymphoma.

The V gene is TRBV7-2, the J gene TRBJ1-1, with a tentative D call TRBD1 (5 bases). Germline V gene lookup returns CDR1 SGHTA and CDR2 FQGNSA. With 5 bases removed from V and 0 bases from J, the gap between germline ends came to 13 bases. CDR3 size: 15 residues. CDR3 protein: CASSPRDRMNTEAFF. CDR3 bases: TGTGCCAGCAGCCCCCGGGACCGCATGAACACTGAAGCTTTCTTT.

The J gene is TRBJ2-1, the V gene TRBV7-2; 7 bases are shared with TRBD2. This CDR3 has 19 residues. Germline CDR1 is SGHTA and CDR2 is FQGNSA. V shed 1 base, J shed 5 bases, and the junction held 17 bases outside the gene matches. CDR3 in DNA: TGTGCCAGCAGCTTAGTTGGGGTGGCAGGCGGGAGCTATGACAATGAGCAGTTCTTC. Amino acid sequence: CASSLVGVAGGSYDNEQFF. The whole variable domain, filled in from reference TRBV7-2 and TRBJ2-1, reads GAGVSQSPSNKVTEKGKDVELRCDPISGHTALYWYRQSLGQGLEFLIYFQGNSAPDKSGLPSDRFSAERTGGSVSTLTIQRTQQEDSAVYLCASSLVGVAGGSYDNEQFFGPGTRLTVL.

The rearrangement links TRBV7-6 to TRBJ1-2; the D is unclear. The CDR3 totals 13 residues. Germline-derived CDR1 and CDR2 are SGHVS and FNYEAQ. V lost 1 base, J lost 6 bases, and 9 bases lay in between. DNA of the CDR3: TGTGCCAGCAGCTTAGGCTCCGAGGATGGCTACACCTTC. Protein sequence: CASSLGSEDGYTF.

This clone was picked up a small number of times. V and J are TRBV10-3 and TRBJ1-2; no clear D gene. Trimming shortened V by 1 base and J by 6 bases, and 6 bases separated the two germline ends. The CDR3 runs to 12 residues. In germline, CDR1 is ENHRY, CDR2 SYGVKD. The CDR3: CAISEYGDGYTF. The CDR3 region has the DNA TGTGCCATCAGTGAGTACGGGGATGGCTACACCTTC.

The chain has TRBV29-1 and TRBJ1-1; D gene unclear. CDR3 length equals 12 residues. The V gene's germline CDR1 is SQVTM and CDR2 ANQGSEA. V lost 4 bases and J 2 bases, leaving 8 bases between the germline ends. DNA of the CDR3: TGCAGCGTTGCCTGGAGAAACACTGAAGCTTTCTTT. This codes for CSVAWRNTEAFF.

The chain joins TRBV7-8 to TRBJ2-5, with 7 positions matching TRBD2. This CDR3 contains 13 residues. CDR1 and CDR2 (germline): SGHVS, FQNEAQ. V shed 5 bases and J 9 bases; nucleotides not matched to a gene: 9. The CDR3, as DNA: TGTGCCAGCAGCCTCGACCGGGCGGGGGCCCAGTACTTC. This sequence encodes CASSLDRAGAQYF.

This chain links TRBV11-2 with TRBJ1-2; the D is unclear. V lost 3 bases to trimming and J lost 3 bases, with 11 bases between them. Germline assignment: CDR1 SGHAT and CDR2 FQNNGV. This CDR3 region has 14 residues. The CDR3 spells CASSLHKGYYGYTF. CDR3 bases: TGTGCCAGCAGCTTGCACAAAGGGTACTATGGCTACACCTTC.

The J gene is TRBJ2-1, the V gene TRBV10-3; no clear D. V was shortened by 4 bases and J by 6 bases, with 4 bases between the two germline ends. Looked up from germline, CDR1 is ENHRY and CDR2 is SYGVKD. This CDR3 has 11 amino acids. The CDR3: CAISGANEQFF. As DNA, the CDR3 is TGTGCCATCAGTGGGGCCAATGAGCAGTTCTTC.

The CDR3 DNA sequence: TGTGCCAGCAGCGTTGGGGGATCTTACAATGAGCAGTTCTTC. The encoded protein is CASSVGGSYNEQFF. V and J are TRBV9 and TRBJ2-1, with D perhaps assigned TRBD1 or TRBD2 (5 bases each). V shed 2 bases and J shed 4 bases, with 10 bases lying between them. CDR1 and CDR2 (germline): SGDLS, YYNGEE. The CDR3 length is 14 residues.

This clone showed up just once. V and J are TRBV7-6 and TRBJ2-1; D might be TRBD2 (6 bases). The CDR3 has 14 residues. The germline V gene encodes CDR1 SGHVS and CDR2 FNYEAQ. Trimming removed 1 base from V and 4 bases from J, with 8 bases in between. CDR3 amino acids: CASSLVGGYNEQFF. Here the CDR3 DNA reads TGTGCCAGCAGCTTAGTTGGGGGGTACAATGAGCAGTTCTTC.

The rearrangement joins TRBV5-4 to TRBJ2-7; tentative D call: TRBD2 (7 bases). The CDR3 runs 13 residues. Germline values: CDR1 SGHNT, CDR2 YYREEE (reference sequence). Deletions cut 5 bases from V and 6 bases from J, with 15 bases between. The CDR3 reads CASRDQRGGEQYF. As DNA, the CDR3 is TGTGCCAGCAGAGACCAGAGGGGGGGCGAGCAGTACTTC. Based on the CDR3 plus reference TRBV5-4 and TRBJ2-7, the full variable domain is ETGVTQSPTHLIKTRGQQVTLRCSSQSGHNTVSWYQQALGQGPQFIFQYYREEENGRGNFPPRFSGLQFPNYSSELNVNALELDDSALYLCASRDQRGGEQYFGPGTRLTVT.

The gene calls are TRBV7-6 and TRBJ1-3, with D unclear. The CDR3 length is 15 residues. Per germline, CDR1 SGHVS and CDR2 FNYEAQ. Trimming shortened V by 4 bases and J by 4 bases, and 14 bases separated the two germline ends. For the CDR3, the DNA is TGTGCCAGCAGCTCCCTGCCAATCCGCGGAAACACCATATATTTT. It encodes CASSSLPIRGNTIYF.